This T cell receptor beta chain was captured in a study of cytotoxic CD8 clonotypes in ibrutinib-treated CLL. Across the whole study: Following treatment for a median 12 months, range 6 to 36, response samples were then taken. General study findings and limits: Public clonotypes, an uncommon group, contracted or remained stable on treatment.

In regard to this clone: Its antigen is unknown.

Frozen PBMC stocks contributed around 1.9 micrograms of genomic DNA to the TCR beta libraries. This CDR3 region has 15 residues. Germline assignment: CDR1 MDHEN and CDR2 SYDVKM. Trimming took 1 base from V and 5 from J; bases not matched to a gene: 4. Investigators sought sequencing depths of between 1 in 200,000 and 1 in 1 million T cells. Profiling relied on immunoSEQ multiplex PCR, and the TCRdb table lists in-frame clones only, not all of them. The sample lists 110,000 to 150,000 clones, about 78% occurring once. The receptor was isolated from a human donor with chronic lymphocytic leukemia. J is TRBJ2-7 and V is TRBV28; the match to TRBD1 covers 11 bases. The specimen was PBMCs, collected after 24 months of ibrutinib treatment. The DNA for the CDR3 is TGTGCCAGCAGTTTATCGGACAGGGGGCTCAACGAGCAGTACTTC. Protein: CASSLSDRGLNEQYF.